A single sample is the source of the 22 T cell receptor beta chains below, sequenced in a study of T cell clonotyping in hematopoietic cell transplantation. Some clones are missing from TCRdb's copy, which holds only in-frame ones; the method was immunoSEQ multiplex PCR. The sample has more than 25,000 clones; about 93% are singletons. The sample's time point: recipient sample about 28 days before transplant, after cytoreduction. The sequencing used peripheral blood mononuclear cells, collected before stem cell transplant. The receptors originated from a man aged 50 to 59 with acute myeloid leukemia. Some clones in this sample may be carry-over from other donors' samples.

The chain carries TRBV5-5 and TRBJ2-7; 9 bases fit TRBD1. The V segment lost 4 bases and the J segment 2 bases; nucleotides outside the gene matches: 4. The CDR3 spans 14 residues. Germline V CDR1 and CDR2: SGHKS, YYEKEE (reference sequence). The CDR3 loop is CASSRGQGPYEQYF. CDR3 sequence (DNA): TGTGCCAGCAGCCGTGGACAGGGGCCCTACGAGCAGTACTTC.

J is TRBJ2-5 and V is TRBV10-1; 8 nucleotides align to TRBD1. The CDR3 has 16 amino acids. The junction had 8 bases not matched to a gene; V was cut back by 0 bases and J by 5 bases. Germline loops: CDR1 WNHNN, CDR2 SYGVQD (reference sequence). CDR3 region: CASSESAGQGGETQYF. The CDR3 coding sequence is TGCGCCAGCAGTGAGTCGGCCGGACAGGGCGGCGAGACCCAGTACTTC.

The chain recombines TRBV5-6 with TRBJ2-7; TRBD1 is a possible D gene (6 bases). Germline V lookup: CDR1 SGHDT, CDR2 YYEEEE. V was cut by 0 bases and J by 7 bases, with 20 bases left in between. The CDR3 runs to 16 residues. CDR3 DNA: TGTGCCAGCAGCTTGGCGGGGACAATTACCGGGTCGGAGCAGTACTTC. It specifies CASSLAGTITGSEQYF.

This chain connects TRBV28 to TRBJ2-6; 8 positions match TRBD1. V trimming: 0 bases; J trimming: 1 base; junction bases outside the gene matches: 11. The germline CDR1 and CDR2 sequences are MDHEN and SYDVKM. CDR3 length equals 20 residues. The CDR3 region is CASSLWARGTGLSGANVLTF. In nucleotides, the CDR3 is TGTGCCAGCAGTTTATGGGCCCGGGGGACAGGCCTTTCTGGGGCCAACGTCCTGACTTTC.

V usage is TRBV27 and J usage is TRBJ2-5, with D perhaps TRBD1 (6 bases). The germline V gene encodes CDR1 MNHEY and CDR2 SMNVEV (reference sequence). V was clipped by 4 bases and J by 1 base, with 10 bases between them. CDR3 length: 14 residues. CDR3 protein: CASSYQGLQETQYF. The CDR3 DNA reads as TGTGCCAGCAGTTACCAGGGGCTCCAAGAGACCCAGTACTTC.

This chain links TRBV30 with TRBJ2-7, with 9 bases fitting TRBD1. V was pared by 4 bases and J by 5 bases, with 12 bases of the junction left unmatched. The CDR3 is made up of 15 amino acids. Per germline, CDR1 GTSNPN and CDR2 SVGIG (reference sequence). This CDR3 reads CAWTFTGGGLNEQYF. DNA of the CDR3: TGTGCCTGGACCTTTACAGGGGGCGGACTCAACGAGCAGTACTTC. The entire variable domain, with the rest obtained from reference TRBV30 and TRBJ2-7, is as follows: SQTIHQWPATLVQPVGSPLSLECTVEGTSNPNLYWYRQAAGRGLQLLFYSVGIGQISSEVPQNLSASRPQDRQFILSSKKLLLSDSGFYLCAWTFTGGGLNEQYFGPGTRLTVT.

This clone has only one observation. The J gene is TRBJ1-5, the V gene TRBV2, with TRBD1 matching over 8 bases. This CDR3 is 14 amino acids long. Trimming at V came to 5 bases and at J to 7 bases, leaving 7 bases not matched to a gene. Germline-derived CDR1 and CDR2 are SNHLY and FYNNEI. As DNA, the CDR3 is TGTGCCAGCAGTCAGATACAGGGGGGCCAGCCCCAGCATTTT. Protein product: CASSQIQGGQPQHF. Combining the CDR3 with reference TRBV2 and TRBJ1-5 gives the whole variable domain EPEVTQTPSHQVTQMGQEVILRCVPISNHLYFYWYRQILGQKVEFLVSFYNNEISEKSEIFDDQFSVERPDGSNFTLKIRSTKLEDSAMYFCASSQIQGGQPQHFGDGTRLSIL.

This clone has only one observation. Here the CDR3 reads CASSLRRAYEQYF. The DNA of the CDR3 is TGTGCCAGCAGCTTAAGGCGGGCCTACGAGCAGTACTTC. The chain has TRBV7-2 and TRBJ2-7; D possibly corresponds to TRBD2 (5 bases). The V gene's germline CDR1 is SGHTA and CDR2 FQGNSA. Trimming took off 2 bases at V and 2 bases at J, with 7 bases between the two ends. This CDR3 has 13 residues.

The gene calls are TRBV7-2 and TRBJ2-2, with a tentative D call TRBD2 (6 bases). Trimming removed 7 bases at V and 6 bases at J, with 21 bases between. The germline CDR1 and CDR2 sequences are SGHTA and FQGNSA. The CDR3 consists of 16 residues. For the CDR3, the DNA is TGTGCCAGCACCGGGACTTCGTCGCTGATTGCCGGGGAGCTGTTTTTT. Translated, it gives CASTGTSSLIAGELFF.

The rearrangement uses TRBV7-2 and TRBJ1-5, with 7 bases that match TRBD1. The CDR3 runs to 19 residues. With 1 base clipped from V and 0 bases from J, the junction kept 12 bases outside the gene matches. Germline CDR1 SGHTA, CDR2 FQGNSA. CDR3 DNA sequence: TGTGCCAGCAGCTTAGTATCATACAGGGGTTCCTATAGCAATCAGCCCCAGCATTTT. Its protein product is CASSLVSYRGSYSNQPQHF.

V usage is TRBV5-8 and J usage is TRBJ2-2; tentatively, D is TRBD2 (5 bases). CDR1 and CDR2 (germline): SGHTS, YDEGEE. The CDR3 is made up of 12 amino acids. Deletions cut 7 bases from V and 6 bases from J, with 10 bases between. The CDR3 is CASEAAAGELFF. CDR3 DNA sequence: TGTGCCAGCGAAGCGGCGGCCGGGGAGCTGTTTTTT.

The J gene is TRBJ2-1, the V gene TRBV11-2; 7 positions agree with TRBD2. This CDR3 is 15 amino acids long. Germline values: CDR1 SGHAT, CDR2 FQNNGV. Trimming took 5 bases from V and 8 from J; bases not matched to a gene: 12. The CDR3 loop is CASSPWGEGRDEQFF. The CDR3 DNA is TGTGCCAGCAGCCCCTGGGGGGAGGGCCGGGATGAGCAGTTCTTC.

The rearrangement joins TRBV30 to TRBJ2-7; tentatively, D is TRBD2 (6 bases). Between the trimmed V and J ends, which lost 8 bases and 0 bases, there was a span of 20 bases. Germline-derived CDR1 and CDR2 are GTSNPN and SVGIG (reference sequence). This CDR3 is 15 amino acids long. This chain's CDR3 is CAGFFPGLYSYEQYF. Written as DNA, the CDR3 is TGTGCCGGCTTCTTTCCGGGACTGTACTCCTACGAGCAGTACTTC. The full variable domain, its missing parts supplied by reference TRBV30 and TRBJ2-7, is SQTIHQWPATLVQPVGSPLSLECTVEGTSNPNLYWYRQAAGRGLQLLFYSVGIGQISSEVPQNLSASRPQDRQFILSSKKLLLSDSGFYLCAGFFPGLYSYEQYFGPGTRLTVT.

The count of this clone is one. The chain has TRBV7-9 and TRBJ2-7; D is undetermined. This CDR3 is built from 13 residues. The germline gives CDR1 SEHNR, CDR2 FQNEAQ (reference sequence). Trimming removed 6 bases from V and 2 bases from J, with 11 bases in between. CDR3 nucleotides: TGTGCCAGCAGGGACGGATCGGCCTACGAGCAGTACTTC. Residues: CASRDGSAYEQYF.

The genes are TRBV7-9 and TRBJ1-2; TRBD1 matches 9 bases. The CDR3 extends over 14 amino acids. V lost 4 bases and J lost 7; bases outside the gene matches: 7. CDR1 SEHNR and CDR2 FQNEAQ come from the germline V gene (reference sequence). The CDR3 DNA reads TGTGCCAGCAGCTGGGGGGACAGGGACCTTGGCTACACCTTC. As protein: CASSWGDRDLGYTF.

The V call is TRBV13, the J call TRBJ2-4, with a possible D match to TRBD1 (6 bases). The CDR3 spans 13 residues. Germline values: CDR1 PRHDT, CDR2 FYEKMQ (reference sequence). The V gene lost 6 bases and the J gene lost 8 bases, with 14 bases spanning the gap. The CDR3 reads CASSLRQEDIQYF. The CDR3 DNA reads as TGTGCCAGCAGTTTGAGACAGGAAGACATTCAGTACTTC.

The chain uses TRBV5-6 and TRBJ1-2; tentative D call: TRBD1 (5 bases). V was shortened by 0 bases and J by 8 bases, with 8 bases between the two germline ends. This CDR3 spans 12 amino acids. Germline assignment: CDR1 SGHDT and CDR2 YYEEEE. The CDR3 sequence is CASSLGQIGYTF. The DNA for the CDR3 is TGTGCCAGCAGCTTGGGACAGATCGGCTACACCTTC.

The gene calls are TRBV28 and TRBJ2-7; D may be TRBD1 (6 bases). The V gene lost 5 bases and the J gene lost 6 bases, with 11 bases spanning the gap. The CDR3 has 12 residues. Germline CDR1 and CDR2: MDHEN and SYDVKM. CDR3 nucleotides: TGTGCCAGCAGTATCAGGGGCCTCGAGCAGTACTTC. As protein: CASSIRGLEQYF.

V is TRBV6-6 and J is TRBJ1-3, with D possibly matching TRBD1 (6 bases). V shed 2 bases and J shed 3 bases, with 14 bases lying between them. In germline, CDR1 is MNHNY, CDR2 SVGAGI (reference sequence). The CDR3 contains 16 residues. The CDR3 DNA reads as TGTGCCAGCAGTTACGCCAGGACAGCGGGTGGAAACACCATATATTTT. The encoded protein is CASSYARTAGGNTIYF.

V usage is TRBV10-3 and J usage is TRBJ1-1; D may be TRBD1 (5 bases). V lost 6 bases to trimming and J lost 2 bases, with 10 bases between them. The CDR3 length is 13 residues. Germline loops: CDR1 ENHRY, CDR2 SYGVKD. In DNA, the CDR3 is TGTGCCATCAGGGGGACGGGCAACACTGAAGCTTTCTTT. As protein: CAIRGTGNTEAFF.

The chain recombines TRBV4-1 with TRBJ1-1, with D possibly TRBD1 on 6 matching bases. The CDR3 covers 14 residues. CDR1 is MGHRA and CDR2 is YSYEKL in the germline V gene. V shed 9 bases and J shed 11 bases, with 25 bases lying between them. The CDR3 protein is CASGQWGSAAKAFF. As DNA, the CDR3 is TGCGCCAGTGGACAGTGGGGGTCAGCCGCTAAGGCTTTCTTT.

The chain is built from TRBV7-2 and TRBJ2-5; D may be TRBD2 (6 bases). CDR1 is SGHTA, CDR2 FQGNSA, per germline. This CDR3 spans 15 amino acids. Trimming shortened V by 3 bases and J by 2 bases, and 13 bases separated the two germline ends. In DNA, the CDR3 is TGTGCCAGCAGCTTTCCCGGGGAGGCACAAGAGACCCAGTACTTC. This encodes CASSFPGEAQETQYF.